This entry lists 31 T cell receptor beta chains sequenced from one sample in a study of shared clonotypes between healthy human individuals. Libraries were prepared by immunoSEQ multiplex PCR; TCRdb keeps only in-frame clonotypes and omits some of them. The sample records approximately 940,000 clones, 70% to 85% being singletons. Material: memory CD4+ T cells sorted from blood. Subset noted: CD45RA-negative fraction. All receptors come from a man younger than 30 in good health.

V is TRBV28 and J is TRBJ1-2; D remains ambiguous. The V end lost 6 bases, the J end lost 4 bases, and 12 bases lay between the germline ends. CDR3 size: 13 residues. The V gene's germline CDR1 is MDHEN and CDR2 SYDVKM. The CDR3 DNA is TGTGCCAGCAGCAAGGCGGGTGGCTATGGCTACACCTTC. Protein: CASSKAGGYGYTF.

This chain joins TRBV25-1 and TRBJ2-2; 8 nucleotides agree with TRBD2. This CDR3 comprises 15 residues. Germline V gene lookup returns CDR1 MGHDK and CDR2 SYGVNS. J lost 5 bases, V lost 4 bases, and 6 bases had no gene match. CDR3 sequence: CASSAGLARTGELFF. The CDR3 bases are TGTGCCAGCAGTGCCGGACTAGCTCGGACCGGGGAGCTGTTTTTT.

The chain joins TRBV30 to TRBJ2-1; 13 bases map to TRBD2. This CDR3 has 16 residues. The junction had 8 bases not matched to a gene; V was cut back by 1 base and J by 8 bases. The germline CDR1 and CDR2 sequences are GTSNPN and SVGIG (reference sequence). This CDR3 is CAWSAQLAGGSYEQFF. The CDR3 nucleotides read TGTGCCTGGAGTGCCCAACTAGCGGGAGGGAGCTATGAGCAGTTCTTC.

This rearrangement joins TRBV7-2 to TRBJ1-2, with D possibly matching TRBD1 (6 bases). Germline CDR1 SGHTA, CDR2 FQGNSA. CDR3 length equals 13 residues. V was clipped by 5 bases and J by 3 bases, with 10 bases between them. CDR3: CASSLWTDYGYTF. The CDR3 coding sequence is TGTGCCAGCAGCCTTTGGACAGACTATGGCTACACCTTC.

This clone appeared a few times. This chain connects TRBV13 to TRBJ2-5, with 9 bases matching TRBD2. This CDR3 contains 14 residues. Germline V lookup: CDR1 PRHDT, CDR2 FYEKMQ (reference sequence). V lost 6 bases and J lost 5; bases outside the gene matches: 7. The CDR3 DNA is TGTGCCAGCAGACGAGCGGGAGGCTTTGAGACCCAGTACTTC. Translation: CASRRAGGFETQYF.

As for this clone: At the DNA level, this CDR3 is encoded by other sequences in the same sample as well. This CDR3 is CASSLAGGQETQYF. CDR3 nucleotides: TGTGCCAGCAGTCTAGCGGGGGGACAAGAGACCCAGTACTTC. This chain joins TRBV28 and TRBJ2-5; 11 nucleotides line up with TRBD2. The ends lost 5 bases at V and 2 bases at J; junction bases unmatched: 1. Germline CDR1 reads MDHEN; CDR2 reads SYDVKM. The CDR3 has 14 amino acids.

The V and J genes are TRBV5-1 and TRBJ1-1; weak D call: TRBD1 (5 bases). The germline gives CDR1 SGHRS, CDR2 YFSETQ. V shed 0 bases and J shed 3 bases, with 12 bases lying between them. The CDR3 length is 15 residues. For the CDR3, the DNA is TGCGCCAGCAGCTTGGCCCCAGGGCGGGACACTGAAGCTTTCTTT. Encoded protein: CASSLAPGRDTEAFF.

The genes are TRBV13 and TRBJ2-1, with 14 bases that match TRBD2. After removal of 4 bases from V and 4 bases from J, the junction contained 3 bases not matched to a gene. There are 16 residues in the CDR3. Germline V gives CDR1 PRHDT, CDR2 FYEKMQ (reference sequence). CDR3: CASSSRTSGRYNEQFF. CDR3 sequence (DNA): TGTGCCAGCAGCTCCCGGACTAGCGGGAGGTACAATGAGCAGTTCTTC.

The chain links TRBV7-9 to TRBJ2-7; 7 bases align to TRBD2. Germline-derived CDR1 and CDR2 are SEHNR and FQNEAQ (reference sequence). V shed 5 bases, J shed 4 bases, and the junction held 11 bases outside the gene matches. This CDR3 spans 15 amino acids. CDR3 DNA sequence: TGTGCCAGCAGCCGCACCGGGACTACCGAATACGAGCAGTACTTC. Translation: CASSRTGTTEYEQYF.

This clone is a singleton in its sample. The V and J genes are TRBV27 and TRBJ1-5, with 7 bases aligning to TRBD1. Losses at the gene ends were 6 bases for V and 6 bases for J; bases not matched to a gene: 5. The CDR3 runs to 13 residues. Germline values: CDR1 MNHEY, CDR2 SMNVEV (reference sequence). The CDR3 is CASSMTGIQPQHF. The CDR3 nucleotides are TGTGCCAGCAGCATGACAGGGATTCAGCCCCAGCATTTT.

Here the CDR3 DNA reads TGTGCCAGTAGTTCAATCCGGGACAGGGTCTACGAGCAGTACTTC. Protein: CASSSIRDRVYEQYF. This chain connects TRBV19 to TRBJ2-7; 9 positions match TRBD1. This CDR3 comprises 15 residues. Germline trimming cut 5 bases from V and 3 bases from J; bases unmatched to any gene: 8. Germline V gives CDR1 LNHDA, CDR2 SQIVND (reference sequence).

The J gene is TRBJ2-5, the V gene TRBV5-8, with TRBD2 matching over 8 bases. CDR3 length equals 11 residues. V gave up 4 bases and J gave up 9 bases; unmatched junction bases: 2. The germline V gene has CDR1 SGHTS and CDR2 YDEGEE. The CDR3 spells CASSVGGAQYF. The CDR3 nucleotides read TGTGCCAGCAGCGTCGGGGGGGCCCAGTACTTC.

The chain combines TRBV7-2 with TRBJ2-3; 7 bases align to TRBD2. The CDR3 sequence is 17 residues long. CDR1 is SGHTA and CDR2 is FQGNSA in the germline V gene. J was trimmed by 2 bases and V by 0 bases; bases with no gene match: 8. The CDR3 reads CASSLASRGLFTDTQYF. Written as DNA, the CDR3 is TGTGCCAGCAGCTTAGCAAGTAGGGGACTATTCACAGATACGCAGTATTTT.

This clone came up once. The V and J genes are TRBV20-1 and TRBJ2-3; no firm D call. V lost 6 bases and J 4 bases, leaving 8 bases between the germline ends. The CDR3 has 11 residues. In germline, CDR1 is DFQATT, CDR2 SNEGSKA (reference sequence). The CDR3 protein is CSAFSPDTQYF. In DNA form, the CDR3 reads TGCAGTGCCTTCAGTCCAGATACGCAGTATTTT.

The genes are TRBV5-1 and TRBJ2-7; 9 bases match TRBD1. Germline CDR1 is SGHRS and CDR2 is YFSETQ. This CDR3 is 16 amino acids long. The trim removed 2 bases at V and 2 bases at J, leaving 8 bases unmatched. CDR3 nucleotides: TGCGCCAGCAGCTTCGAGACAGGGGGAGGCCCCTACGAGCAGTACTTC. Protein: CASSFETGGGPYEQYF. Full variable domain (outside the CDR3, taken from reference TRBV5-1 and TRBJ2-7): KAGVTQTPRYLIKTRGQQVTLSCSPISGHRSVSWYQQTPGQGLQFLFEYFSETQRNKGNFPGRFSGRQFSNSRSEMNVSTLELGDSALYLCASSFETGGGPYEQYFGPGTRLTVT.

V and J are TRBV5-1 and TRBJ2-7, with 8 bases lining up with TRBD1. The CDR3 length is 14 residues. J lost 5 bases, V lost 5 bases, and 9 bases had no gene match. Germline V gene sequence: CDR1 SGHRS, CDR2 YFSETQ. CDR3 amino acids: CASSPGQAKNEQYF. CDR3 sequence (DNA): TGCGCCAGCAGTCCGGGACAGGCAAAAAACGAGCAGTACTTC.

V and J are TRBV2 and TRBJ1-2; 7 bases fit TRBD1. This CDR3 comprises 14 residues. Losses at the gene ends were 5 bases for V and 2 bases for J; bases not matched to a gene: 5. Germline V gene sequence: CDR1 SNHLY, CDR2 FYNNEI. CDR3 DNA sequence: TGTGCCAGCAGTTCGACAGGGTTAAACTATGGCTACACCTTC. It encodes CASSSTGLNYGYTF. The complete variable domain, with remaining parts taken from reference TRBV2 and TRBJ1-2, reads EPEVTQTPSHQVTQMGQEVILRCVPISNHLYFYWYRQILGQKVEFLVSFYNNEISEKSEIFDDQFSVERPDGSNFTLKIRSTKLEDSAMYFCASSSTGLNYGYTFGSGTRLTVV.

V usage is TRBV15 and J usage is TRBJ2-2; the D gene is possibly TRBD2 (6 bases). Trimming cost V 3 bases and J 3 bases, with 11 bases left between them. The V gene's germline CDR1 is LNHNV and CDR2 YYDKDF (reference sequence). The CDR3 length is 15 residues. The CDR3 loop is CATSRGTFDTGELFF. The CDR3 coding sequence is TGTGCCACCAGCAGGGGGACTTTTGACACCGGGGAGCTGTTTTTT. Together with reference TRBV15 and TRBJ2-2, the CDR3 gives the full variable domain: DAMVIQNPRYQVTQFGKPVTLSCSQTLNHNVMYWYQQKSSQAPKLLFHYYDKDFNNEADTPDNFQSRRPNTSFCFLDIRSPGLGDTAMYLCATSRGTFDTGELFFGEGSRLTVL.

The genes are TRBV30 and TRBJ2-7, with 10 positions matching TRBD2. The CDR3 sequence is 16 residues long. V lost 3 bases and J lost 5; bases outside the gene matches: 13. Germline CDR1 GTSNPN, CDR2 SVGIG (reference sequence). CDR3: CAWSSWSGTSDHEQYF. CDR3 DNA: TGTGCCTGGAGCTCCTGGTCAGGGACTAGCGACCACGAGCAGTACTTC. The complete variable domain, with remaining parts taken from reference TRBV30 and TRBJ2-7, reads SQTIHQWPATLVQPVGSPLSLECTVEGTSNPNLYWYRQAAGRGLQLLFYSVGIGQISSEVPQNLSASRPQDRQFILSSKKLLLSDSGFYLCAWSSWSGTSDHEQYFGPGTRLTVT.

A few counts support this clone. The chain recombines TRBV7-9 with TRBJ1-2; D not resolved. CDR1 and CDR2 (germline): SEHNR, FQNEAQ (reference sequence). This CDR3 comprises 14 residues. The V end was cut by 5 bases, the J end by 6 bases, with 16 bases between. The CDR3 here is CASSTRGAENGYTF. The DNA of the CDR3 is TGTGCCAGCAGCACCCGGGGAGCGGAAAATGGCTACACCTTC.

V usage is TRBV19 and J usage is TRBJ1-6; 9 bases line up with TRBD1. The germline CDR1 and CDR2 sequences are LNHDA and SQIVND (reference sequence). The CDR3 runs 14 residues. V lost 5 bases, J lost 9 bases, and 5 bases stayed unmatched. CDR3 sequence (DNA): TGTGCCAGTAGTGAACAGGGGGCCGGTTCACCCCTCCACTTT. This encodes CASSEQGAGSPLHF. The full variable domain, rest sourced from reference TRBV19 and TRBJ1-6, is DGGITQSPKYLFRKEGQNVTLSCEQNLNHDAMYWYRQDPGQGLRLIYYSQIVNDFQKGDIAEGYSVSREKKESFPLTVTSAQKNPTAFYLCASSEQGAGSPLHFGNGTRLTVT.

Notes on this clone: A read error may explain this, as a much larger clone is one base away. J is TRBJ2-2 and V is TRBV11-2; 8 nucleotides line up with TRBD1. V gave up 3 bases and J gave up 4 bases; unmatched junction bases: 1. Germline V gene data show CDR1 as SGHAT and CDR2 as FQNNGV. This CDR3 region has 14 residues. CDR3 residues: CASSFDRGTGELFF. The DNA for the CDR3 is TGTGCCAGCAGCTTCGACAGGGGCACCGGGGAGCTGTTTTTT.

This chain joins TRBV9 and TRBJ1-2; D not certain. The CDR3 is made up of 15 amino acids. The germline V gene encodes CDR1 SGDLS and CDR2 YYNGEE. Trimming shortened V by 3 bases and J by 3 bases, and 15 bases separated the two germline ends. The CDR3 nucleotides read TGTGCCAGCAGCGCGACCGGGATCGCTGACTATGGCTACACCTTC. Translation gives CASSATGIADYGYTF.

The chain is built from TRBV10-2 and TRBJ2-4, with D tentatively TRBD1 (5 bases). Trimming took 8 bases from V and 5 from J, leaving 13 bases between them. The CDR3 spans 13 residues. Germline CDR1 WSHSY, CDR2 SAAADI. The CDR3 coding sequence is TGCGCCAGCCAACAGGAATTCCAAAACATTCAGTACTTC. Protein product: CASQQEFQNIQYF.

The J gene is TRBJ2-1, the V gene TRBV6-6, with D possibly matching TRBD2 (6 bases). This CDR3 has 15 amino acids. Germline V lookup: CDR1 MNHNY, CDR2 SVGAGI (reference sequence). Trimming took off 6 bases at V and 9 bases at J, with 21 bases between the two ends. The CDR3 DNA follows: TGTGCCAGCAGCCCGCCTCGGGACTCCCACAGTGAGCAGTTCTTC. It is translated as CASSPPRDSHSEQFF.

The CDR3 loop is CASSSDRLSGNTIYF. The CDR3, as DNA: TGTGCCAGTAGTTCCGACAGGCTCTCTGGAAACACCATATATTTT. This chain connects TRBV19 to TRBJ1-3, with D perhaps TRBD1 (6 bases). CDR1 and CDR2 (germline): LNHDA, SQIVND (reference sequence). Trimming removed 5 bases at V and 0 bases at J, with 11 bases between. This CDR3 region has 15 residues.

V and J are TRBV5-4 and TRBJ2-7; TRBD1 is a possible D gene (6 bases). Germline loops: CDR1 SGHNT, CDR2 YYREEE (reference sequence). The V gene lost 4 bases and the J gene lost 3 bases, with 11 bases spanning the gap. The CDR3 is made up of 13 amino acids. The CDR3: CASSPSQGYEQYF. The CDR3 DNA reads as TGTGCCAGCAGCCCCTCACAGGGCTACGAGCAGTACTTC.

The chain links TRBV4-1 to TRBJ2-1; D not resolved. The germline V gene has CDR1 MGHRA and CDR2 YSYEKL. V was trimmed by 1 base and J by 5 bases, leaving 18 bases between them. The CDR3 is 17 amino acids. The CDR3 DNA reads TGCGCCAGCAGCCAAGTTCTCGCGAAATCATCCCACAATGAGCAGTTCTTC. The encoded protein is CASSQVLAKSSHNEQFF.

This clone was observed at least ten times. The J gene is TRBJ2-1, the V gene TRBV27, with 11 bases identical to TRBD2. The CDR3 has 14 amino acids. The ends lost 5 bases at V and 7 bases at J; junction bases unmatched: 4. In germline, CDR1 is MNHEY, CDR2 SMNVEV (reference sequence). The CDR3, as DNA: TGTGCCAGCAGTCAGAGGACTAGCGGGAATGAGCAGTTCTTC. It codes for CASSQRTSGNEQFF.

This chain connects TRBV10-1 to TRBJ2-3; D is unresolved. Germline V gene sequence: CDR1 WNHNN, CDR2 SYGVQD (reference sequence). The CDR3 is made up of 12 amino acids. Trimming stripped 5 bases from V and 5 bases from J, with 8 bases between. DNA for the CDR3: TGCGCCAGCAGTCACTCTGGAGATACGCAGTATTTT. Its translation is CASSHSGDTQYF.

Comments on this clone: This sample includes further DNA sequences coding for the same CDR3. The chain recombines TRBV5-1 with TRBJ2-7, with 8 nucleotides matching TRBD2. Germline V gene sequence: CDR1 SGHRS, CDR2 YFSETQ. CDR3 length: 14 amino acids. V dropped 8 bases and J dropped 0; count of bases not matched to a gene: 7. CDR3 sequence reads: CASGLAGSSYEQYF. The CDR3 DNA is TGCGCCAGTGGGTTAGCGGGATCCTCCTACGAGCAGTACTTC.